This T cell receptor (beta chain) is drawn from a study of CD8+ T cells in alopecia areata. Investigators isolated RNA and reverse transcribed it into cDNA to act as the sequencing template. Only in-frame clones appear in the TCRdb table, and some are missing; sequencing was by immunoSEQ multiplex PCR. The sample consists of 70,000 or so clones, around 30% of them appearing once. Documented treatment: oral pan-JAK inhibitor, 5-10 mg twice daily. The investigators collected lesional scalp punch biopsies and peripheral blood from alopecia areata patients. Comments on this clone: Its antigen is not known.

Germline CDR1 SNHLY, CDR2 FYNNEI. Trimming shortened V by 8 bases and J by 0 bases, and 10 bases separated the two germline ends. This CDR3 comprises 14 residues. Study-wide results and limits: Among the 100 top clones, expanded CD8+ clones, like scalp clonality, were significantly decreased by tofacitinib. Lesional scalp exceeded normal scalp in clonality, especially in alopecia totalis/universalis.

Sequenced material: CD8+ T cells sorted from blood, taken at week 4, from a patient treated with tofacitinib. The chain couples TRBV2 to TRBJ2-2, with D maybe TRBD1 (5 bases). The sequence was collected from a human donor with alopecia areata. The CDR3 bases are TGTGCCAGCTTCAGGGCACCGAACACCGGGGAGCTGTTTTTT. This codes for CASFRAPNTGELFF.